This T cell receptor (beta chain) comes out of a study of T-cell reconstitution after alpha-beta-depleted transplantation in children. Unique molecular identifiers were incorporated when the TCRbeta library was constructed. TCRdb analysed the PCR reads with MiXCR anew, one entry per CDR3 protein. The sample has around 240,000 distinct CDR3 sequences, 9.7% seen once. At least ten counts were recorded for this clonotype. Here the sequenced sample was PBMCs from the stem cell graft donor, taken from the stem cell graft. The source is a human donor who donated a stem cell graft to a child with SCID.

Written as DNA, the CDR3 is TGCAGTGCTACAACCGGGGGGGACGGGGATTCACCCCTCCACTTT. Translation gives CSATTGGDGDSPLHF. The chain employs TRBV20-1 and TRBJ1-6; D is perhaps TRBD1 (5 bases). V shed 4 bases and J shed 8 bases, with 18 bases lying between them. Germline V lookup: CDR1 DFQATT, CDR2 SNEGSKA (reference sequence). The CDR3 has 15 amino acids.